A single sample is the source of the 28 T cell receptor beta chains below, sequenced in a study of T cell changes during pregnancy in multiple sclerosis. Clones were sequenced by immunoSEQ multiplex PCR, and TCRdb holds only the in-frame ones, with some missing. The table lists 30,000 to 45,000 clones, around 92% of them singletons. The source was CD8+ T cells from peripheral blood mononuclear cells, collected before pregnancy. These receptors were taken from a female donor with multiple sclerosis, enrolled in a pregnancy study.

This clone was counted a few times. The chain is built from TRBV11-3 and TRBJ1-5, with a tentative D call TRBD1 (5 bases). The CDR3 has 14 amino acids. Germline V gives CDR1 SGHNT, CDR2 YENEEA. The V and J ends lost 4 bases and 3 bases respectively, with 10 bases between them. CDR3 sequence: CASSSDRTNQPQHF. The CDR3 bases are TGTGCCAGCAGCTCCGACAGAACCAATCAGCCCCAGCATTTT. The full variable domain, completed using reference TRBV11-3 and TRBJ1-5, is EAGVVQSPRYKIIEKKQPVAFWCNPISGHNTLYWYLQNLGQGPELLIRYENEEAVDDSQLPKDRFSAERLKGVDSTLKIQPAELGDSAVYLCASSSDRTNQPQHFGDGTRLSIL.

This clone was observed once. Other DNA sequences in the same sample also yield this CDR3. V and J are TRBV9 and TRBJ2-7, with TRBD1 identical over 9 bases. Per the germline V gene, CDR1 is SGDLS and CDR2 is YYNGEE. V was pared by 4 bases and J by 6 bases, with 8 bases of the junction left unmatched. The CDR3 has 14 residues. The chain's CDR3 is CASSPRDRVGEQYF. The CDR3 bases are TGTGCCAGCAGCCCCAGGGACAGGGTGGGCGAGCAGTACTTC.

This rearrangement joins TRBV10-3 to TRBJ1-2; D is possibly TRBD1 (6 bases). CDR3 length: 14 amino acids. Trimming cost V 5 bases and J 6 bases, with 16 bases left between them. Germline-derived CDR1 and CDR2 are ENHRY and SYGVKD. In DNA form, the CDR3 reads TGTGCCATCAGTAACAGACAGGTTCCGGATGGCTACACCTTC. The encoded protein is CAISNRQVPDGYTF.

This clone was picked up one time. V gene TRBV19 combines with J gene TRBJ2-1, with D tentatively TRBD2 (5 bases). The length of the CDR3 is 17 residues. Trimming removed 4 bases from V and 0 bases from J, with 16 bases in between. Germline CDR1 and CDR2: LNHDA and SQIVND (reference sequence). CDR3 coding DNA: TGTGCCAGTAGTACCTCAACAGTGAGGGCCTCCTACAATGAGCAGTTCTTC. It is translated as CASSTSTVRASYNEQFF. Filled out from reference TRBV19 and TRBJ2-1, the complete variable domain reads DGGITQSPKYLFRKEGQNVTLSCEQNLNHDAMYWYRQDPGQGLRLIYYSQIVNDFQKGDIAEGYSVSREKKESFPLTVTSAQKNPTAFYLCASSTSTVRASYNEQFFGPGTRLTVL.

This sequence joins TRBV5-1 and TRBJ2-7, with 7 bases matching TRBD2. The V segment lost 0 bases and the J segment 5 bases; nucleotides outside the gene matches: 17. The CDR3 totals 18 residues. Germline V gene data show CDR1 as SGHRS and CDR2 as YFSETQ. The CDR3 DNA is TGCGCCAGCAGCTTGGGTCGGCTAGCGGAGTGGGCCCTGAACGAGCAGTACTTC. This codes for CASSLGRLAEWALNEQYF. Drawing the rest from reference TRBV5-1 and TRBJ2-7, the complete variable domain is KAGVTQTPRYLIKTRGQQVTLSCSPISGHRSVSWYQQTPGQGLQFLFEYFSETQRNKGNFPGRFSGRQFSNSRSEMNVSTLELGDSALYLCASSLGRLAEWALNEQYFGPGTRLTVT.

The chain combines TRBV6-1 with TRBJ2-2; 7 bases agree with TRBD2. J lost 0 bases, V lost 3 bases, and 4 bases had no gene match. This CDR3 has 16 amino acids. CDR1 is MNHNS and CDR2 is SASEGT in the germline V gene. CDR3 in DNA: TGTGCCAGCAGTGATCCAGCGGGATCGAACACCGGGGAGCTGTTTTTT. Translated, it gives CASSDPAGSNTGELFF.

The V call is TRBV2, the J call TRBJ1-2, with D hard to call. The CDR3 contains 13 residues. Germline CDR1 and CDR2: SNHLY and FYNNEI. Trimming pared 3 bases from V and 3 bases from J, leaving 8 bases between. CDR3 sequence reads: CASSDSRYYGYTF. The CDR3 region has the DNA TGTGCCAGCAGTGATTCACGGTACTATGGCTACACCTTC.

The sample holds one count of this clone. The gene calls are TRBV15 and TRBJ2-7; 7 nucleotides align to TRBD2. The junction had 4 bases not matched to a gene; V was cut back by 0 bases and J by 5 bases. Looked up from germline, CDR1 is LNHNV and CDR2 is YYDKDF (reference sequence). This CDR3 has 14 amino acids. CDR3 nucleotide sequence: TGTGCCACCAGCAGAGATCAGGGAGGGAACGAGCAGTACTTC. It encodes CATSRDQGGNEQYF.

This rearrangement joins TRBV4-1 to TRBJ2-1; 10 positions match TRBD2. V was clipped by 3 bases and J by 6 bases; unmatched bases: 5. Germline V CDR1 and CDR2: MGHRA, YSYEKL. The CDR3 runs 15 residues. The CDR3 protein is CASSHVGLAANEQFF. Written as DNA, the CDR3 is TGCGCCAGCAGCCATGTCGGACTAGCGGCCAATGAGCAGTTCTTC.

V and J are TRBV5-4 and TRBJ2-1; 7 bases are a match to TRBD1. This CDR3 is built from 14 residues. CDR1 is SGHNT and CDR2 is YYREEE in the germline V gene (reference sequence). The J segment lost 4 bases and the V segment lost 1 base, leaving 2 bases of the junction unmatched. The chain's CDR3 is CASSLRGQYNEQFF. The DNA for the CDR3 is TGTGCCAGCAGCTTGAGGGGACAGTACAATGAGCAGTTCTTC.

This clone has only a few counts. The genes are TRBV5-1 and TRBJ1-2, with D unclear. Per germline, CDR1 SGHRS and CDR2 YFSETQ. The CDR3 has 12 residues. V was shortened by 4 bases and J by 8 bases, with 12 bases between the two germline ends. CDR3 loop: CASSNRVSGYTF. Written as DNA, the CDR3 is TGCGCCAGCAGCAACCGGGTCTCCGGCTACACCTTC.

This clone was seen once. This sequence joins TRBV29-1 and TRBJ1-2; no firm D call. The germline gives CDR1 SQVTM, CDR2 ANQGSEA. V lost 3 bases and J 3 bases, leaving 8 bases between the germline ends. The CDR3 spans 12 residues. The CDR3 sequence: CSVDRGDYGYTF. CDR3 nucleotide sequence: TGCAGCGTTGACCGGGGAGACTATGGCTACACCTTC.

The CDR3 reads CASSEIAGVYETQYF. The DNA for the CDR3 is TGTGCCAGCAGTGAAATAGCGGGAGTGTACGAGACCCAGTACTTC. V and J are TRBV6-1 and TRBJ2-5, with TRBD2 matching over 9 bases. The CDR3 is 15 residues long. From germline, CDR1 is MNHNS and CDR2 SASEGT. Trimming cost V 2 bases and J 5 bases; bases outside gene matches: 6.

The chain carries TRBV27 and TRBJ2-1; 10 nucleotides match TRBD2. With 5 bases clipped from V and 10 bases from J, the junction kept 11 bases outside the gene matches. CDR1 is MNHEY, CDR2 SMNVEV, per germline (reference sequence). The CDR3 runs to 15 residues. CDR3 residues: CASSPRIAGGWEQFF. The CDR3 nucleotides read TGTGCCAGCAGTCCACGGATAGCGGGAGGTTGGGAGCAGTTCTTC.

The chain carries TRBV4-2 and TRBJ1-2; no clear D gene. The CDR3 loop spans 16 amino acids. V was shortened by 0 bases and J by 4 bases, with 15 bases between the two germline ends. Looked up from germline, CDR1 is LGHNA and CDR2 is YNFKEQ. The CDR3 DNA follows: TGTGCCAGCAGCCAAGATCACGTCCTGTTCAGCTATGGCTACACCTTC. Protein: CASSQDHVLFSYGYTF.

The chain links TRBV6-1 to TRBJ1-2; a possible D gene is TRBD1 (6 bases). Germline values: CDR1 MNHNS, CDR2 SASEGT. V lost 4 bases, J lost 3 bases, and 15 bases lay in between. This CDR3 contains 15 residues. Here the CDR3 reads CASSGMRGGDYGYTF. CDR3 bases: TGTGCCAGCAGTGGGATGAGGGGGGGCGACTATGGCTACACCTTC.

The V and J genes are TRBV6-5 and TRBJ1-2; possible D gene TRBD1, 5 bases. With 4 bases removed from V and 0 bases from J, the gap between germline ends came to 6 bases. The CDR3 has 13 residues. Per the germline V gene, CDR1 is MNHEY and CDR2 is SVGAGI. CDR3 residues: CASSLTANYGYTF. In DNA, the CDR3 is TGTGCCAGCAGTTTGACAGCTAACTATGGCTACACCTTC.

This chain links TRBV9 with TRBJ1-1; TRBD1 aligns across 8 bases. V lost 3 bases, J lost 3 bases, and 13 bases stayed unmatched. This CDR3 region has 17 residues. Germline assignment: CDR1 SGDLS and CDR2 YYNGEE. CDR3 in DNA: TGTGCCAGCAGCGAACCCCTGGACAGGGAGAAAGACACTGAAGCTTTCTTT. Its translation is CASSEPLDREKDTEAFF. The full variable domain, its missing parts supplied by reference TRBV9 and TRBJ1-1, is DSGVTQTPKHLITATGQRVTLRCSPRSGDLSVYWYQQSLDQGLQFLIQYYNGEERAKGNILERFSAQQFPDLHSELNLSSLELGDSALYFCASSEPLDREKDTEAFFGQGTRLTVV.

The CDR3 loop is CAWGQNSGNTIYF. The CDR3 DNA reads as TGTGCCTGGGGACAGAACTCTGGAAACACCATATATTTT. The chain employs TRBV30 and TRBJ1-3, with D tentatively TRBD1 (6 bases). The length of the CDR3 is 13 residues. Germline assignment: CDR1 GTSNPN and CDR2 SVGIG (reference sequence). Between the trimmed V and J ends, which lost 5 bases and 0 bases, there was a span of 8 bases.

The genes are TRBV6-1 and TRBJ2-1; TRBD2 agrees at 7 bases. The trim removed 6 bases at V and 8 bases at J, leaving 13 bases unmatched. This CDR3 has 15 amino acids. The germline gives CDR1 MNHNS, CDR2 SASEGT. The CDR3 nucleotides read TGTGCCAGCAGCCGAGCGGGGAGCATCACCGATGAGCAGTTCTTC. Protein: CASSRAGSITDEQFF.

The rearrangement links TRBV19 to TRBJ2-7; no reliable D call. The CDR3 runs to 13 residues. V gave up 6 bases and J gave up 4 bases, with 13 bases separating them. Germline CDR1 is LNHDA and CDR2 is SQIVND (reference sequence). CDR3 protein: CASRPPETYEQYF. In DNA, the CDR3 is TGTGCCAGTAGGCCCCCGGAGACTTACGAGCAGTACTTC. The variable domain in full, completed from reference TRBV19 and TRBJ2-7, reads DGGITQSPKYLFRKEGQNVTLSCEQNLNHDAMYWYRQDPGQGLRLIYYSQIVNDFQKGDIAEGYSVSREKKESFPLTVTSAQKNPTAFYLCASRPPETYEQYFGPGTRLTVT.

This rearrangement joins TRBV28 to TRBJ2-7, with TRBD2 matching 7 bases. Trimming removed 2 bases from V and 4 bases from J; junction bases left unmatched: 2. CDR3 size: 13 residues. CDR1 and CDR2 from the germline V gene are MDHEN and SYDVKM. The DNA of the CDR3 is TGTGCCAGCAGTTTACAGGGAGGGTACGAGCAGTACTTC. Amino acids: CASSLQGGYEQYF.

CDR3 in amino acids: CASSQRTSGSTDTQYF. The CDR3 DNA reads as TGTGCCAGCAGCCAAAGAACTAGCGGGAGCACAGATACGCAGTATTTT. The J gene is TRBJ2-3, the V gene TRBV4-2; TRBD2 aligns across 9 bases. The CDR3 runs 16 residues. Unmatched junction bases numbered 3, after V lost 2 bases and J lost 0 bases. Germline CDR1 is LGHNA and CDR2 is YNFKEQ.

The chain combines TRBV2 with TRBJ1-2; 8 nucleotides agree with TRBD1. CDR3 length: 13 amino acids. After removal of 5 bases from V and 4 bases from J, the junction contained 3 bases not matched to a gene. Germline V gives CDR1 SNHLY, CDR2 FYNNEI. CDR3 coding DNA: TGTGCCAGCAGTCCCGACAGGGGCTATGGCTACACCTTC. This sequence encodes CASSPDRGYGYTF.

The CDR3 DNA reads TGTGCCTGGAGTCGGGGAGCCGGGGAGCTGTTTTTT. Encoded protein: CAWSRGAGELFF. V and J are TRBV30 and TRBJ2-2; D might be TRBD2 (5 bases). V was clipped by 2 bases and J by 6 bases, with 7 bases between them. The CDR3 totals 12 residues. From germline, CDR1 is GTSNPN and CDR2 SVGIG (reference sequence).

This clone appeared a single time. The J gene is TRBJ2-3, the V gene TRBV4-1; D may be TRBD2 (6 bases). The CDR3 is 15 residues long. Trimming took off 4 bases at V and 0 bases at J, with 11 bases between the two ends. From germline, CDR1 is MGHRA and CDR2 YSYEKL. The CDR3 protein is CASSPIAESTDTQYF. The CDR3 bases are TGCGCCAGCAGCCCGATAGCGGAGAGCACAGATACGCAGTATTTT.

V gene TRBV27 combines with J gene TRBJ2-1, with D possibly matching TRBD2 (5 bases). The ends were cut back, 5 bases at V and 0 bases at J, with 11 bases in the middle. The CDR3 is 15 residues long. Per germline, CDR1 MNHEY and CDR2 SMNVEV (reference sequence). CDR3 coding DNA: TGTGCCAGCAGTACCCGGGGTAGCTCCTACAATGAGCAGTTCTTC. This translates into CASSTRGSSYNEQFF.

This chain joins TRBV13 and TRBJ2-3; 11 bases fit TRBD2. CDR1 is PRHDT and CDR2 is FYEKMQ in the germline V gene (reference sequence). J lost 2 bases, V lost 5 bases, and 18 bases had no gene match. CDR3 length equals 20 residues. CDR3 DNA sequence: TGTGCCAGCAGCCCTGAGGGACTAGCGGTTCCTAGCTTTCACACAGATACGCAGTATTTT. It codes for CASSPEGLAVPSFHTDTQYF.